The 15 T cell receptor beta chains reported below all come from one sample, sequenced in a study of graft-versus-host responses after intestinal transplantation. Sequencing used immunoSEQ multiplex PCR; TCRdb keeps in-frame clones, though not all of them. The sample includes approximately 110,000 clones, 85% to 95% seen only once; the top ten take less than 1.5%. Their target antigens are unknown. Sequenced here: unstimulated CD8+ T cells sorted from spleen or lymph node cells, sampled before transplant. The receptors shown here come from a human donor who was the organ donor for an intestinal transplant.

The CDR3 DNA is TGTGCCAGCAGCTTGCTAGCGGGGATAGGATACGAGCAGTACTTC. As protein: CASSLLAGIGYEQYF. The rearrangement joins TRBV7-2 to TRBJ2-7; 9 bases align to TRBD2. The CDR3 covers 15 residues. V was clipped by 3 bases and J by 4 bases; unmatched bases: 7. In germline, CDR1 is SGHTA, CDR2 FQGNSA.

This chain joins TRBV5-1 and TRBJ2-1; TRBD2 matches 8 bases. Per the germline V gene, CDR1 is SGHRS and CDR2 is YFSETQ. The CDR3 contains 18 residues. V trimming: 3 bases; J trimming: 5 bases; junction bases outside the gene matches: 16. The CDR3 spells CASSWGPLASGLHNEQFF. For the CDR3, the DNA is TGCGCCAGCAGCTGGGGACCTTTGGCTAGCGGGCTCCACAATGAGCAGTTCTTC.

This clone was seen a single time. The chain carries TRBV28 and TRBJ2-3; tentatively, D is TRBD1 or TRBD2 (5 bases each). V dropped 7 bases and J dropped 5 bases, with 16 bases sitting between them. The CDR3 has 14 amino acids. Germline V gene sequence: CDR1 MDHEN, CDR2 SYDVKM. The CDR3, as DNA: TGTGCCAGCACCGAGCAATCGAGGGGAGATACGCAGTATTTT. It specifies CASTEQSRGDTQYF. Variable domain in full (rest from reference TRBV28 and TRBJ2-3): DVKVTQSSRYLVKRTGEKVFLECVQDMDHENMFWYRQDPGLGLRLIYFSYDVKMKEKGDIPEGYSVSREKKERFSLILESASTNQTSMYLCASTEQSRGDTQYFGPGTRLTVL.

This clone was seen once. V usage is TRBV5-1 and J usage is TRBJ2-3, with no clear D. Per the germline V gene, CDR1 is SGHRS and CDR2 is YFSETQ. The V end was cut by 3 bases, the J end by 1 base, with 12 bases between. The CDR3 runs 15 residues. CDR3 bases: TGCGCCAGCAGCTCCGTGGGGTCCGGCACAGATACGCAGTATTTT. Amino acid sequence: CASSSVGSGTDTQYF.

CDR3 amino acids: CASSQDPGNGEAFF. The DNA of the CDR3 is TGTGCCAGCAGCCAAGACCCCGGGAACGGTGAAGCTTTCTTT. The chain uses TRBV4-2 and TRBJ1-1; D is uncertain. Trimming shortened V by 0 bases and J by 7 bases, and 12 bases separated the two germline ends. Germline assignment: CDR1 LGHNA and CDR2 YNFKEQ. This CDR3 has 14 residues.

The V gene is TRBV5-4, the J gene TRBJ2-1; D not resolved. Deletions cut 2 bases from V and 6 bases from J, with 6 bases between. The CDR3 extends over 12 amino acids. Germline V CDR1 and CDR2: SGHNT, YYREEE (reference sequence). CDR3 DNA: TGTGCCAGCAGCTTATCCCTCAATGAGCAGTTCTTC. The encoded protein is CASSLSLNEQFF.

The CDR3 DNA is TGTGCTAGTGGTTTAGGACAGGCTAAGCTATCTTATGGCTACACCTTC. This gives the protein CASGLGQAKLSYGYTF. J is TRBJ1-2 and V is TRBV12-5; 7 nucleotides match TRBD1. CDR3 length: 16 amino acids. Germline values: CDR1 LGHNT, CDR2 FRNRAP. J lost 5 bases, V lost 3 bases, and 12 bases had no gene match.

The rearrangement uses TRBV7-9 and TRBJ2-1, with D perhaps given as TRBD1 or TRBD2 (6 bases each). CDR3 length: 16 residues. Per germline, CDR1 SEHNR and CDR2 FQNEAQ (reference sequence). V was cut by 0 bases and J by 7 bases, with 16 bases left in between. CDR3 DNA sequence: TGTGCCAGCAGCTTAGCCCTATTCCGGGGGCCTAATGAGCAGTTCTTC. This encodes CASSLALFRGPNEQFF.

This clone was seen once. The chain has TRBV7-2 and TRBJ1-1; no reliable D call. The CDR3 consists of 14 residues. Between the trimmed V and J ends, which lost 3 bases and 1 base, there was a span of 9 bases. Germline V gene lookup returns CDR1 SGHTA and CDR2 FQGNSA. Written as DNA, the CDR3 is TGTGCCAGCAGCTTGATTTCCCCGAACACTGAAGCTTTCTTT. This gives the protein CASSLISPNTEAFF.

The V call is TRBV27, the J call TRBJ1-5, with 8 bases lining up with TRBD1. Germline CDR1 is MNHEY and CDR2 is SMNVEV (reference sequence). This CDR3 region has 13 residues. With V trimmed by 9 bases and J by 4 bases, 5 bases remained unmatched. In DNA form, the CDR3 reads TGTGCCAGTCGCAGGGGGCCTAATCAGCCCCAGCATTTT. It specifies CASRRGPNQPQHF.

The gene calls are TRBV4-1 and TRBJ2-2; possibly TRBD1 or TRBD2 for D (5 bases each). The CDR3 consists of 17 residues. V was cut by 1 base and J by 4 bases, with 16 bases left in between. CDR1 MGHRA and CDR2 YSYEKL come from the germline V gene. The chain's CDR3 is CASSQGAGSISTGELFF. The CDR3 region has the DNA TGCGCCAGCAGCCAAGGGGCAGGGAGTATAAGCACCGGGGAGCTGTTTTTT.

This rearrangement joins TRBV27 to TRBJ2-7; D is ambiguous. The CDR3 totals 14 residues. The germline V and J ends were trimmed by 5 bases and 5 bases, with 16 bases remaining between them. Germline assignment: CDR1 MNHEY and CDR2 SMNVEV (reference sequence). CDR3 sequence reads: CASSPLGSLHEQYF. The CDR3 DNA reads as TGTGCCAGCAGTCCCCTCGGTAGCTTGCACGAGCAGTACTTC.

The chain combines TRBV2 with TRBJ2-1; 8 bases agree with TRBD2. Looked up from germline, CDR1 is SNHLY and CDR2 is FYNNEI. The CDR3 runs 16 residues. V dropped 3 bases and J dropped 5; count of bases not matched to a gene: 9. CDR3 bases: TGTGCCAGCAGTGACCCTCGACCGCGGGAGGACAATGAGCAGTTCTTC. This translates into CASSDPRPREDNEQFF.

The V gene is TRBV9, the J gene TRBJ2-1; D possibly corresponds to TRBD1 (5 bases). Trimming took off 4 bases at V and 3 bases at J, with 17 bases between the two ends. The CDR3 is made up of 16 amino acids. Per the germline V gene, CDR1 is SGDLS and CDR2 is YYNGEE. CDR3 sequence reads: CASSQVGRGDYNEQFF. The CDR3 DNA sequence: TGTGCCAGCAGCCAAGTGGGGCGAGGAGACTACAATGAGCAGTTCTTC.

To note about this clone: Other DNA sequences in this specimen translate into the identical CDR3. The chain uses TRBV6-5 and TRBJ2-1, with 7 bases fitting TRBD2. The CDR3 is 15 amino acids. V lost 2 bases, J lost 0 bases, and 1 base stayed unmatched. Germline assignment: CDR1 MNHEY and CDR2 SVGAGI. The DNA for the CDR3 is TGTGCCAGCAGTTACGGCGGGAGCTCCTACAATGAGCAGTTCTTC. This encodes CASSYGGSSYNEQFF.